This T cell receptor beta chain came from a study of identical twins. This CDR3 contains 15 residues. The germline CDR1 and CDR2 sequences are SGHAT and FQNNGV. V was trimmed by 2 bases and J by 9 bases, leaving 17 bases between them. Study results and caveats: Compared with models, monozygotic twins showed more out-of-frame TCR alpha sharing.

TCRdb reprocessed the 5' RACE reads via MiXCR and lists one record per CDR3 protein. In the table there are about 470,000 distinct CDR3 sequences, around 24% of which are singletons. About this clonotype itself: Its antigen is not known.

The same specimen was also included in a second study, on T cells expressing NK-cell markers. That paper notes: Dominant NKG2C+ clonotypes in a handful of donors made up roughly 1.0-7.0% of CD8+ T cells.

The gene calls are TRBV11-2 and TRBJ2-1; perhaps TRBD1 as D (6 bases). The specimen sequenced was CD4+ T cells sorted from blood. The source is a woman aged 18-35 years in good health. The CDR3, as DNA: TGTGCCAGCAGCTTAATGGCCACAGGGATGGGTGAGCAGTTCTTC. Translating it yields CASSLMATGMGEQFF.